Presented here are 14 T cell receptor beta chains from one specimen sequenced in a study of CD8+CD57+ T cells in acquired aplastic anemia. Profiles of TCR beta VDJ and CDR3 were generated from a genomic DNA template. Each CDR3 protein is one row after TCRdb ran MiXCR on the reads. The table records about 160,000 distinct CDR3 sequences, around 48% of them present only once. Previously, flow cytometry had revealed CD8+CD57+ cell expansion in the patients chosen for sequencing. Material: sorted CD4+, CD8+, or CD8+CD57+ T cells (not recorded which) from PBMCs. The receptors stem from a human donor with aplastic anemia.

The chain carries TRBV19 and TRBJ1-1, with TRBD1 identical over 8 bases. Losses at the gene ends were 8 bases for V and 5 bases for J; bases not matched to a gene: 7. Germline CDR1 and CDR2: LNHDA and SQIVND (reference sequence). This CDR3 spans 13 amino acids. The CDR3 sequence is CASRRTGRTEAFF. DNA of the CDR3: TGTGCCAGTCGAAGGACAGGGCGAACTGAAGCTTTCTTT.

CDR3 sequence (DNA): TGTGCCACCCAGACAGGGTCCAACACTGAAGCTTTCTTT. Amino acids: CATQTGSNTEAFF. The chain combines TRBV24-1 with TRBJ1-1; TRBD1 matches at 7 bases. The CDR3 covers 13 residues. Germline lookup yields CDR1 KGHDR and CDR2 SFDVKD. The J segment lost 2 bases and the V segment lost 9 bases, leaving 5 bases of the junction unmatched.

The chain recombines TRBV5-4 with TRBJ2-3; a weak D match, TRBD1 (6 bases). Looked up from germline, CDR1 is SGHNT and CDR2 is YYREEE (reference sequence). The length of the CDR3 is 12 residues. The V end lost 4 bases, the J end lost 13 bases, and 16 bases lay between the germline ends. Here the CDR3 reads CASSKSRDTEYF. In nucleotides, the CDR3 is TGTGCCAGCAGCAAGTCGAGGGACACGGAGTATTTT.

This clonotype was observed at least ten times. This sequence joins TRBV28 and TRBJ1-5; D ambiguous. Germline V CDR1 and CDR2: MDHEN, SYDVKM. This CDR3 has 14 amino acids. V lost 1 base to trimming and J lost 3 bases, with 7 bases between them. DNA for the CDR3: TGTGCCAGCAGTTTATCAGTGATCAATCAGCCCCAGCATTTT. It is translated as CASSLSVINQPQHF.

This clonotype was counted ten times or more. In DNA form, the CDR3 reads TGCGCCAGCAGCCAAGATCCTTCCAGCCGAGATGGCTACACCTTC. Amino acids: CASSQDPSSRDGYTF. J is TRBJ1-2 and V is TRBV4-1; no clear D gene. CDR3 length: 15 amino acids. Germline V lookup: CDR1 MGHRA, CDR2 YSYEKL. V shed 0 bases and J shed 6 bases, with 14 bases lying between them.

The sample holds a few counts of this clonotype. This may be a read error, as it is one base from a much larger clone. The V gene is TRBV20-1, the J gene TRBJ2-1; 12 bases line up with TRBD2. There are 15 residues in the CDR3. CDR1 DFQATT and CDR2 SNEGSKA come from the germline V gene (reference sequence). Here the CDR3 reads CSASRPSGRVNERFF. The CDR3 coding sequence is TGCAGTGCCAGCCGCCCTAGCGGGAGGGTCAATGAGCGGTTCTTC.

There are a few counts of this clonotype. The rearrangement uses TRBV7-9 and TRBJ1-6; D perhaps matches TRBD1 (5 bases). CDR3 size: 14 residues. V dropped 1 base and J dropped 9 bases, with 10 bases sitting between them. CDR1 SEHNR and CDR2 FQNEAQ come from the germline V gene (reference sequence). The CDR3 is CASSLVQGGSPLHF. DNA for the CDR3: TGTGCCAGCAGCTTAGTGCAGGGAGGTTCACCCCTCCACTTT. The full variable domain, with the rest looked up from reference TRBV7-9 and TRBJ1-6, is DTGVSQNPRHKITKRGQNVTFRCDPISEHNRLYWYRQTLGQGPEFLTYFQNEAQLEKSRLLSDRFSAERPKGSFSTLEIQRTEQGDSAMYLCASSLVQGGSPLHFGNGTRLTVT.

Points on this clonotype: A single base separates this from a much larger clone, so it may be a read error. In this CDR3 the conserved last residue, phenylalanine or tryptophan, is missing, so a read error is likely. The rearrangement joins TRBV28 to TRBJ2-7; D is perhaps TRBD1 or TRBD2 (5 bases each). The V gene lost 3 bases and the J gene lost 5 bases, with 8 bases spanning the gap. Germline CDR1 and CDR2: MDHEN and SYDVKM. The CDR3 is 12 residues long. The CDR3 bases are TGTGCCAGCAGTTTGGGGGAGCACGAGCAGTACTTG. Amino acid sequence: CASSLGEHEQYL.

V is TRBV2 and J is TRBJ2-1, with TRBD2 matching 7 bases. V gave up 4 bases and J gave up 6 bases; unmatched junction bases: 6. The CDR3 sequence is 14 residues long. Germline CDR1 SNHLY, CDR2 FYNNEI. CDR3 sequence reads: CASSVVGGPNEQFF. CDR3 sequence (DNA): TGTGCCAGCAGTGTGGTGGGAGGGCCCAATGAGCAGTTCTTC.

V gene TRBV7-8 combines with J gene TRBJ2-7, with 7 bases aligning to TRBD1. V dropped 5 bases and J dropped 3; count of bases not matched to a gene: 13. In germline, CDR1 is SGHVS, CDR2 FQNEAQ. CDR3 length: 16 amino acids. The CDR3 DNA reads TGTGCCAGCAGCCTCCAGACAGGGACGATAAACTACGAGCAGTACTTC. As protein: CASSLQTGTINYEQYF.

The rearrangement joins TRBV10-3 to TRBJ1-1; 9 positions match TRBD1. Germline V gene lookup returns CDR1 ENHRY and CDR2 SYGVKD. J gave up 3 bases and V 4 bases, and 3 bases lay outside the gene matches. CDR3 length: 14 amino acids. The CDR3: CAISGDRVDTEAFF. CDR3 DNA: TGTGCCATCAGTGGGGACAGGGTCGACACTGAAGCTTTCTTT.

This clonotype was recorded many times. The rearrangement joins TRBV15 to TRBJ2-6; no clear D gene. The CDR3 loop spans 13 amino acids. The germline CDR1 and CDR2 sequences are LNHNV and YYDKDF (reference sequence). Trimming left V 8 bases short and J 3 bases short, with 8 bases between. In DNA, the CDR3 is TGTGCCACCGAGGTCATTGGGGCCAACGTCCTGACTTTC. Translation gives CATEVIGANVLTF.

This clonotype was seen repeatedly, ten times or more. V gene TRBV12-3 or TRBV12-4 combines with J gene TRBJ2-7; TRBD1 or TRBD2 may be the D gene (5 bases each). Trimming stripped 2 bases from V and 6 bases from J, with 14 bases between. This CDR3 is built from 14 residues. The chain's CDR3 is CASSLMGPQGEQYF. For the CDR3, the DNA is TGTGCCAGCAGTTTAATGGGACCCCAGGGCGAGCAGTACTTC.

The chain couples TRBV10-3 to TRBJ1-6, with D uncertain. Trimming took off 7 bases at V and 9 bases at J, with 16 bases between the two ends. The CDR3 has 14 amino acids. Looked up from germline, CDR1 is ENHRY and CDR2 is SYGVKD. The CDR3 DNA follows: TGTGCCATCAAGGACGGAGGACGGGGTTCACCCCTCCACTTT. The encoded protein is CAIKDGGRGSPLHF.